This T cell receptor beta chain appears in the sequencing data of a study of T-cell memory formation after mild COVID-19. Study summary: Largely donor-specific sequence clusters came from two donors.

Each CDR3 protein gets one entry after TCRdb re-called the 5' RACE reads with MiXCR. This table holds 250,000 or so distinct CDR3 sequences, 18% found once. This CDR3 comprises 16 residues. Germline V CDR1 and CDR2: MGHRA, YSYEKL. V lost 4 bases, J lost 1 base, and 6 bases stayed unmatched. Overall study results and limits: Whether day 37 second-wave clones are SARS-CoV-2-specific was not confirmed. For contracting clones, CD4+ ones sat mainly in CM and EM, CD8+ in EMRA.

This clonotype was detected a few times. Its target is unknown. V usage is TRBV4-1 and J usage is TRBJ2-3; 9 bases map to TRBD2. Sequenced sample: PBMCs or a T cell subset sorted from them (not recorded which). The receptor's source is a man younger than 30 who had mild COVID-19 (a few samples of this study predate the infection). Cell type and time point are not known. In nucleotides, the CDR3 is TGCGCCAGCAGCCCACGGGAGCGGGGGGGCACAGATACGCAGTATTTT. Translation gives CASSPRERGGTDTQYF.